The entry below describes one TCR beta chain. The V and J ends lost 5 bases and 14 bases, in that order; junction bases with no gene match: 6. The CDR3 runs 11 residues. From germline, CDR1 is SEHNR and CDR2 FQNEAQ (reference sequence). The data belong to a study of blood T cell repertoires in COVID-19. The table came from immunoSEQ multiplex PCR; TCRdb's copy has only in-frame clones and leaves some out. This table holds approximately 210,000 clones, 70% to 85% found once. This sequence joins TRBV7-9 and TRBJ2-1; 7 nucleotides line up with TRBD1. Sequenced input: peripheral blood. This sequence was found in a woman older than 75 with COVID-19, enrolled during active disease. CDR3 region: CASSNRDSKFF. For the CDR3, the DNA is TGTGCCAGCAGCAACCGGGACAGTAAGTTCTTC.